These T cell receptor beta chains were read from a single sample in a study of shared clonotypes between healthy human individuals. Generated by immunoSEQ multiplex PCR, the TCRdb table keeps only in-frame clones and is missing some. The repertoire holds hundreds of thousands of clones, 90% to 97% seen once, with 0.095% to 0.13% in the top ten. The sequenced sample was naive CD8+ T cells sorted from blood. The receptors were sampled from a woman aged 25 to 39 in good health. Each CDR3 is given with its conserved first and last residue. Fields, in order: clone size, D gene, J gene, V gene, CDR3 DNA, CDR3 protein. D genes are given only for firm matches. Part of the rows lack a size; the others show once, few, many or a class for expanded clones.

abundance: NA; d_gene: NA; j_gene: TRBJ2-2; v_gene: TRBV4-1; CDR3nt: TGCGCCAGCAGCCACGGGACTCTTGTCGGGGAGCTGTTTTTT; CDR3aa: CASSHGTLVGELFF
abundance: once; d_gene: NA; j_gene: TRBJ2-7; v_gene: TRBV30; CDR3nt: TGTGCCTGGAGTATGACAGACATCTCCTACGAGCAGTACTTC; CDR3aa: CAWSMTDISYEQYF
abundance: once; d_gene: NA; j_gene: TRBJ2-1; v_gene: TRBV9; CDR3nt: TGTGCCAGCAGCGGTAGCGCGAATGAGCAGTTCTTC; CDR3aa: CASSGSANEQFF
abundance: NA; d_gene: NA; j_gene: TRBJ2-1; v_gene: TRBV15; CDR3nt: TGTGCCACCAGCAGAGATAGGGCCTACAATGAGCAGTTCTTC; CDR3aa: CATSRDRAYNEQFF
abundance: NA; d_gene: NA; j_gene: TRBJ1-4; v_gene: TRBV28; CDR3nt: TGTGCCAGCAGTTCCCGGACACTCCCCGAAAAACTGTTTTTT; CDR3aa: CASSSRTLPEKLFF
abundance: NA; d_gene: TRBD2; j_gene: TRBJ2-1; v_gene: TRBV28; CDR3nt: TGTGCCAGCAGTTTCGCGGGAGCCTACAATGAGCAGTTCTTC; CDR3aa: CASSFAGAYNEQFF
abundance: NA; d_gene: NA; j_gene: TRBJ2-1; v_gene: TRBV7-3; CDR3nt: TGTGCCAGCAGCTTAGGGAGCGGCAATGAGCAGTTCTTC; CDR3aa: CASSLGSGNEQFF
abundance: NA; d_gene: NA; j_gene: TRBJ1-5; v_gene: TRBV5-4; CDR3nt: TGTGCCAGCAGCCTCTGGGGGGCTATTCAGCCCCAGCATTTT; CDR3aa: CASSLWGAIQPQHF
abundance: NA; d_gene: TRBD2; j_gene: TRBJ2-1; v_gene: TRBV9; CDR3nt: TGTGCCAGCAGCACTCTAGCGGGAGGGCCCCATGAGCAGTTCTTC; CDR3aa: CASSTLAGGPHEQFF
abundance: NA; d_gene: NA; j_gene: TRBJ2-1; v_gene: TRBV4-2; CDR3nt: TGTGCCAGCAGCCAAGAAGTGGTGGGACCATTTTACAATGAGCAGTTCTTC; CDR3aa: CASSQEVVGPFYNEQFF
abundance: NA; d_gene: TRBD1; j_gene: TRBJ2-7; v_gene: TRBV28; CDR3nt: TGTGCCAGCGACACGGGACAGGGAAAAAGAGTGGAGACCTACGAGCAGTACTTC; CDR3aa: CASDTGQGKRVETYEQYF
abundance: NA; d_gene: NA; j_gene: TRBJ1-2; v_gene: TRBV27; CDR3nt: TGTGCCAGCAGTTTATCGGGGTTCAGGGGCTACACCTTC; CDR3aa: CASSLSGFRGYTF
abundance: NA; d_gene: TRBD2; j_gene: TRBJ2-7; v_gene: TRBV4-1; CDR3nt: TGCGCCGCGGGCTCCCGGGGGGGGGAGCAGTACTTC; CDR3aa: CAAGSRGGEQYF
abundance: NA; d_gene: TRBD1; j_gene: TRBJ1-2; v_gene: TRBV27; CDR3nt: TGTGCCAGCAGTACAGGGGGCAGAGGCTACACCTTC; CDR3aa: CASSTGGRGYTF
abundance: NA; d_gene: TRBD1; j_gene: TRBJ2-7; v_gene: TRBV4-1; CDR3nt: TGCGCCAGCAGTTCTATCGGGACAGCCTACGAGCAGTACTTC; CDR3aa: CASSSIGTAYEQYF
abundance: NA; d_gene: TRBD2; j_gene: TRBJ2-7; v_gene: TRBV5-1; CDR3nt: TGCGCCAGCAGCTTTGGGACTAGCGGGTACGAGCAGTACTTC; CDR3aa: CASSFGTSGYEQYF
abundance: NA; d_gene: NA; j_gene: TRBJ2-3; v_gene: TRBV19; CDR3nt: TGTGCCAGTAGTATAGTTGAGAGTAGCACAGATACGCAGTATTTT; CDR3aa: CASSIVESSTDTQYF
abundance: NA; d_gene: TRBD1; j_gene: TRBJ1-2; v_gene: TRBV29-1; CDR3nt: TGCAGCGTTGAAAACTGGGCCCAAAACAGGGGGCTATCAAACTATGGCTACACCTTC; CDR3aa: CSVENWAQNRGLSNYGYTF
abundance: NA; d_gene: TRBD2; j_gene: TRBJ2-5; v_gene: TRBV28; CDR3nt: TGTGCCAGCAGTACCCCTAGCGGGAGGGCCTCCCGGCTTCAAGAGACCCAGTACTTC; CDR3aa: CASSTPSGRASRLQETQYF
abundance: NA; d_gene: NA; j_gene: TRBJ2-7; v_gene: TRBV20-1; CDR3nt: TGCAGTGCGAGGCAGGTAGCCGAGCAGTACTTC; CDR3aa: CSARQVAEQYF
abundance: NA; d_gene: NA; j_gene: TRBJ2-2; v_gene: TRBV28; CDR3nt: TGTGCCAGCAGTTTATGGGCGGGAAAGCCCGGGGAGCTGTTTTTT; CDR3aa: CASSLWAGKPGELFF
abundance: NA; d_gene: NA; j_gene: TRBJ1-6; v_gene: TRBV9; CDR3nt: TGTGCCAGCAGCGTATCGGACGGTAATTCACCCCTCCACTTT; CDR3aa: CASSVSDGNSPLHF
abundance: NA; d_gene: NA; j_gene: TRBJ2-7; v_gene: TRBV4-2; CDR3nt: TGTGCCAGCAGCCAAGAGGCCCCGGGAAGGGGCATCACCTACGAGCAGTACTTC; CDR3aa: CASSQEAPGRGITYEQYF
abundance: NA; d_gene: NA; j_gene: TRBJ1-1; v_gene: TRBV6-5; CDR3nt: TGTGCCAGCAGCCCGAGCACTGAAGCTTTCTTT; CDR3aa: CASSPSTEAFF
abundance: once; d_gene: NA; j_gene: TRBJ2-7; v_gene: TRBV11-2; CDR3nt: TGTGCCAGCAGCTTAGTTGGGCAGACCTACGAGCAGTACTTC; CDR3aa: CASSLVGQTYEQYF
abundance: NA; d_gene: TRBD1; j_gene: TRBJ2-2; v_gene: TRBV7-8; CDR3nt: TGTGCCAGCAGCTCCTTTAAACGTCCCGGGACAGGGTCGAGGAACACCGGGGAGCTGTTTTTT; CDR3aa: CASSSFKRPGTGSRNTGELFF
abundance: NA; d_gene: TRBD2; j_gene: TRBJ2-1; v_gene: TRBV14; CDR3nt: TGTGCCAGCAGGAGGACTAGCGAGAGCTCCTACAATGAGCAGTTCTTC; CDR3aa: CASRRTSESSYNEQFF